A selection of T cell receptor beta chains follows, all from one sample in a study of PD-1 blockade in classical Hodgkin lymphoma. Method: immunoSEQ multiplex PCR; TCRdb's copy keeps in-frame clones and lacks some. The sample has 46,000 or so clones, 78% seen once; the top ten hold around a third. The sample consisted of peripheral blood mononuclear cells (PBMCs), taken before the fourth cycle of nivolumab. The origin of the receptors is a human donor with classical Hodgkin lymphoma. Each CDR3 is given with its conserved first and last residue. The D gene is left open where the match is weak. Part of the rows lack a size; the others show once, few, many or a class for expanded clones.

d_gene: TRBD1
j_gene: TRBJ1-5
v_gene: TRBV7-9
abundance: .
CDR3aa: CASSQTGGGNQPQHF
CDR3nt: TGTGCCAGCAGCCAAACAGGGGGAGGCAATCAGCCCCAGCATTTT

d_gene: .
j_gene: TRBJ2-1
v_gene: TRBV19
abundance: .
CDR3aa: CASSRGGRHNEQFF
CDR3nt: TGTGCCAGTAGTAGGGGGGGGCGGCACAATGAGCAGTTCTTC

d_gene: .
j_gene: TRBJ2-2
v_gene: TRBV6-5
abundance: once
CDR3aa: CASSYQLNTGELFF
CDR3nt: TGTGCCAGCAGTTATCAGCTGAACACCGGGGAGCTGTTTTTT

d_gene: .
j_gene: TRBJ1-3
v_gene: TRBV5-1
abundance: .
CDR3aa: CASSLNGISGNTIYF
CDR3nt: TGCGCCAGCAGCTTGAACGGAATCTCTGGAAACACCATATATTTT

d_gene: TRBD1
j_gene: TRBJ1-5
v_gene: TRBV6-6
abundance: .
CDR3aa: CASTSLQGASNQPQHF
CDR3nt: TGTGCCAGCACCTCTCTACAGGGGGCGAGCAATCAGCCCCAGCATTTT

d_gene: .
j_gene: TRBJ2-2
v_gene: TRBV11-3
abundance: .
CDR3aa: CASSLGVGMNTGELFF
CDR3nt: TGTGCCAGCAGCTTAGGGGTGGGGATGAACACCGGGGAGCTGTTTTTT

d_gene: .
j_gene: TRBJ1-4
v_gene: TRBV10-3
abundance: .
CDR3aa: CAISEIGFPPNEKLFF
CDR3nt: TGTGCCATCAGTGAGATAGGTTTCCCCCCGAATGAAAAACTGTTTTTT

d_gene: .
j_gene: TRBJ2-5
v_gene: TRBV5-1
abundance: .
CDR3aa: CASSLAPGNQETQYF
CDR3nt: TGCGCCAGCAGCTTGGCCCCGGGAAACCAAGAGACCCAGTACTTC

d_gene: .
j_gene: TRBJ1-6
v_gene: TRBV7-9
abundance: .
CDR3aa: CASRLRALGSPLHF
CDR3nt: TGTGCCAGCAGGCTCCGGGCCCTTGGTTCACCCCTCCACTTT

d_gene: .
j_gene: TRBJ2-7
v_gene: TRBV11-2
abundance: .
CDR3aa: CASSLVSVSDYEQYF
CDR3nt: TGTGCCAGCAGCTTAGTTAGTGTATCTGATTACGAGCAGTACTTC

d_gene: .
j_gene: TRBJ2-7
v_gene: TRBV7-8
abundance: .
CDR3aa: CASSLGGAPQYF
CDR3nt: TGTGCCAGCAGCTTAGGAGGGGCGCCGCAGTACTTC

d_gene: .
j_gene: TRBJ2-2
v_gene: TRBV5-1
abundance: .
CDR3aa: CASSLAQTNTGELFF
CDR3nt: TGCGCCAGCAGCTTGGCACAGACGAACACCGGGGAGCTGTTTTTT

d_gene: .
j_gene: TRBJ2-6
v_gene: TRBV27
abundance: .
CDR3aa: CASSFNRVGANVLTF
CDR3nt: TGTGCCAGCAGTTTCAACAGGGTGGGGGCCAACGTCCTGACTTTC

d_gene: .
j_gene: TRBJ1-2
v_gene: TRBV27
abundance: .
CDR3aa: CASSFGTSYGYTF
CDR3nt: TGTGCCAGCAGTTTCGGGACATCCTATGGCTACACCTTC

d_gene: TRBD1
j_gene: TRBJ2-7
v_gene: TRBV5-1
abundance: .
CDR3aa: CASSLDGGQGRGQYF
CDR3nt: TGCGCCAGCAGCTTGGACGGGGGACAGGGGCGTGGGCAGTACTTC

d_gene: .
j_gene: TRBJ2-2
v_gene: TRBV18
abundance: few
CDR3aa: CASSPPGKVAGELFF
CDR3nt: TGTGCCAGCTCCCCCCCAGGGAAAGTTGCCGGGGAGCTGTTTTTT

d_gene: .
j_gene: TRBJ2-7
v_gene: TRBV11-2
abundance: .
CDR3aa: CASSLSREQYF
CDR3nt: TGTGCCAGCAGCTTGAGTAGGGAGCAGTACTTC

d_gene: TRBD1
j_gene: TRBJ2-1
v_gene: TRBV6-1
abundance: .
CDR3aa: CAGTTGSNNEQFF
CDR3nt: TGTGCCGGAACGACAGGGTCTAACAATGAGCAGTTCTTC

d_gene: TRBD1
j_gene: TRBJ2-2
v_gene: TRBV18
abundance: .
CDR3aa: CALGTGAVAGELFF
CDR3nt: TGTGCCCTTGGGACAGGGGCTGTCGCCGGGGAGCTGTTTTTT

d_gene: .
j_gene: TRBJ1-1
v_gene: TRBV7-8
abundance: .
CDR3aa: CASSLGQGANTEAFF
CDR3nt: TGTGCCAGCAGCTTGGGGCAGGGAGCAAACACTGAAGCTTTCTTT

d_gene: TRBD1
j_gene: TRBJ1-4
v_gene: TRBV7-9
abundance: .
CDR3aa: CASSSRQGANEKLFF
CDR3nt: TGTGCCAGCAGCTCTAGACAGGGGGCTAATGAAAAACTGTTTTTT

d_gene: .
j_gene: TRBJ2-7
v_gene: TRBV19
abundance: .
CDR3aa: CASSITGQVVYEQYF
CDR3nt: TGTGCCAGTAGTATCACAGGGCAAGTAGTCTACGAGCAGTACTTC

d_gene: .
j_gene: TRBJ1-2
v_gene: TRBV5-1
abundance: once
CDR3aa: CASSPDGNYGYTF
CDR3nt: TGCGCCAGCAGCCCGGACGGGAACTATGGCTACACCTTC

d_gene: .
j_gene: TRBJ2-5
v_gene: TRBV27
abundance: .
CDR3aa: CASSSRVRETQYF
CDR3nt: TGTGCCAGCAGCTCCAGGGTTAGGGAGACCCAGTACTTC

d_gene: TRBD1
j_gene: TRBJ2-5
v_gene: TRBV14
abundance: once
CDR3aa: CASSQPGTGGQETQYF
CDR3nt: TGTGCCAGCAGCCAACCCGGGACAGGGGGTCAAGAGACCCAGTACTTC

d_gene: .
j_gene: TRBJ1-1
v_gene: TRBV18
abundance: few
CDR3aa: CASSLRSTEAFF
CDR3nt: TGTGCCAGCTCCCTTCGGTCGACTGAAGCTTTCTTT

d_gene: .
j_gene: TRBJ2-1
v_gene: TRBV7-3
abundance: once
CDR3aa: CASSLDYNNEQFF
CDR3nt: TGTGCCAGCAGCTTAGACTACAACAATGAGCAGTTCTTC

d_gene: .
j_gene: TRBJ1-4
v_gene: TRBV7-7
abundance: .
CDR3aa: CASSKGPSSGEKLFF
CDR3nt: TGTGCCAGCAGCAAAGGACCTTCCAGTGGTGAAAAACTGTTTTTT

d_gene: .
j_gene: TRBJ1-1
v_gene: TRBV5-1
abundance: .
CDR3aa: CASSRTRHTEAFF
CDR3nt: TGCGCCAGCAGCCGGACCAGGCACACTGAAGCTTTCTTT